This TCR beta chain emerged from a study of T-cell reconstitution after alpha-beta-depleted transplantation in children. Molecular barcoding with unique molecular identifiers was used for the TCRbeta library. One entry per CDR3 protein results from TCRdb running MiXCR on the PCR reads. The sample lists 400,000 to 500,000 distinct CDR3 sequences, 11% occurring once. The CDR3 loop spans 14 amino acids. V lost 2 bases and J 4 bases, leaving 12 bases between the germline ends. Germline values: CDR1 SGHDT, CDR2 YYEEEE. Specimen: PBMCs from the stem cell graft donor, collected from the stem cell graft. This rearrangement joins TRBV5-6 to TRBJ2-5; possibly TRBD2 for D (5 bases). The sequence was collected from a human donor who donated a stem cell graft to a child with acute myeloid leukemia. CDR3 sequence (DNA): TGTGCCAGCAGCTTTCAGGAAGGACTAGAGACCCAGTACTTC. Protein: CASSFQEGLETQYF.